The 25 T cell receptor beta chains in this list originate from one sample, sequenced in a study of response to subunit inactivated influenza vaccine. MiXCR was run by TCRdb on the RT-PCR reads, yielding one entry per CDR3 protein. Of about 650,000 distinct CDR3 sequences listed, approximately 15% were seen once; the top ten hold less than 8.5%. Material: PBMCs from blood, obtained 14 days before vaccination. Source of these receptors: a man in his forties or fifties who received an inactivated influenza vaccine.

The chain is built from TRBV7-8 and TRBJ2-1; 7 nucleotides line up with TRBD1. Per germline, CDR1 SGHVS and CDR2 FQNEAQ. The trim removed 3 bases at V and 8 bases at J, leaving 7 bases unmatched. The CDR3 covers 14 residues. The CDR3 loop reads CASSFSTGLDEQFF. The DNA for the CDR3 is TGTGCCAGCAGCTTTTCGACAGGGTTAGATGAGCAGTTCTTC. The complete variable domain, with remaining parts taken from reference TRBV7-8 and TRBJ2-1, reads GAGVSQSPRYKVAKRGQDVALRCDPISGHVSLFWYQQALGQGPEFLTYFQNEAQLDKSGLPSDRFFAERPEGSVSTLKIQRTQQEDSAVYLCASSFSTGLDEQFFGPGTRLTVL.

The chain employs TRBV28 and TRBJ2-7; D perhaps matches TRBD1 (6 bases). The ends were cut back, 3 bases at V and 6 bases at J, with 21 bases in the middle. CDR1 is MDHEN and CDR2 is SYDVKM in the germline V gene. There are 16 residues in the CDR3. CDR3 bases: TGTGCCAGCAGTTTGGGTCACGGGACATACAGTGTCGAGCAGTACTTC. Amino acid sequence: CASSLGHGTYSVEQYF. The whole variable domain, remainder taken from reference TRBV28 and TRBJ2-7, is DVKVTQSSRYLVKRTGEKVFLECVQDMDHENMFWYRQDPGLGLRLIYFSYDVKMKEKGDIPEGYSVSREKKERFSLILESASTNQTSMYLCASSLGHGTYSVEQYFGPGTRLTVT.

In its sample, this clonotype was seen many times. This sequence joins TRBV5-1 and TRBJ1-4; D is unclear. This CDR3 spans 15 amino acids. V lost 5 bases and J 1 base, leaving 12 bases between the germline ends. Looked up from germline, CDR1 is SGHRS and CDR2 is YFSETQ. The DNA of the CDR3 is TGCGCCAGCAGTCCCTTGAGCGGAACTAATGAAAAACTGTTTTTT. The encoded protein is CASSPLSGTNEKLFF. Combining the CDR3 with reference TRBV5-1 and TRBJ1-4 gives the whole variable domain KAGVTQTPRYLIKTRGQQVTLSCSPISGHRSVSWYQQTPGQGLQFLFEYFSETQRNKGNFPGRFSGRQFSNSRSEMNVSTLELGDSALYLCASSPLSGTNEKLFFGSGTQLSVL.

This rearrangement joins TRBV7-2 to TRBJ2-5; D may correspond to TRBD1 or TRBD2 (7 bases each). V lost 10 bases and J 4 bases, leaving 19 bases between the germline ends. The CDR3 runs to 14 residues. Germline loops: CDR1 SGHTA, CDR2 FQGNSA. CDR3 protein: CATQREGAGETQYF. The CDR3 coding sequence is TGTGCCACCCAGAGGGAGGGGGCCGGAGAGACCCAGTACTTC.

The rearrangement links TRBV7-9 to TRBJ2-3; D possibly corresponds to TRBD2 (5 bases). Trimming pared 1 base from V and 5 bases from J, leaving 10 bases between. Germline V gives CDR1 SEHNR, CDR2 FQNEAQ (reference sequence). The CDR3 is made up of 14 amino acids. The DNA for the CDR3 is TGTGCCAGCAGCTTAGGAGGGCGAAAAGATACGCAGTATTTT. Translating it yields CASSLGGRKDTQYF. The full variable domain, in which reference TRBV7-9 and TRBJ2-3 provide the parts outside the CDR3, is DTGVSQNPRHKITKRGQNVTFRCDPISEHNRLYWYRQTLGQGPEFLTYFQNEAQLEKSRLLSDRFSAERPKGSFSTLEIQRTEQGDSAMYLCASSLGGRKDTQYFGPGTRLTVL.

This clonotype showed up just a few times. CDR3 amino acids: CSAERGITDTQYF. CDR3 DNA sequence: TGCAGTGCCGAAAGGGGGATCACAGATACGCAGTATTTT. The chain joins TRBV20-1 to TRBJ2-3, with D maybe TRBD1 (6 bases). The germline V gene has CDR1 DFQATT and CDR2 SNEGSKA (reference sequence). Trimming cost V 6 bases and J 2 bases, with 12 bases left between them. The CDR3 runs to 13 residues.

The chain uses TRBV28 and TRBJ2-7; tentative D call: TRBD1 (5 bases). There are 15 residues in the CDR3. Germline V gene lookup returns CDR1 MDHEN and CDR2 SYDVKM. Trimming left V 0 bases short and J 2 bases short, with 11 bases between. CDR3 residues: CASSLWDTNPYEQYF. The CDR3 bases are TGTGCCAGCAGTTTATGGGACACCAATCCCTACGAGCAGTACTTC.

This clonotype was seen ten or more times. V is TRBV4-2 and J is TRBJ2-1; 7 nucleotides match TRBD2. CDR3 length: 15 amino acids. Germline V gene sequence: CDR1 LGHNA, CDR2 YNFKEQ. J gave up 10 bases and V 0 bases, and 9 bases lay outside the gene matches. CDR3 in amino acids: CASSQEKVGGLEQFF. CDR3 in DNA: TGTGCCAGCAGCCAAGAAAAGGTCGGGGGACTAGAGCAGTTCTTC.

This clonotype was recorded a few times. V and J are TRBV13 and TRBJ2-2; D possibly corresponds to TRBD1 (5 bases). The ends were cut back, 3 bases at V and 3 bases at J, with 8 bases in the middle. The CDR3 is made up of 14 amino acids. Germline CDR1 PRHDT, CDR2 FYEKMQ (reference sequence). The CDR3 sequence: CASSFRVYTGELFF. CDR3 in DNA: TGTGCCAGCAGCTTCAGGGTATACACCGGGGAGCTGTTTTTT.

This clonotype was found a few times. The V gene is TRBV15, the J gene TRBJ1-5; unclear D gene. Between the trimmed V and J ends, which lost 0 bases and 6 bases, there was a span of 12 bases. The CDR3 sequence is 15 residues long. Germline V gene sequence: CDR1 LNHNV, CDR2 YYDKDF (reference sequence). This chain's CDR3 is CATSRDPQYVQPQHF. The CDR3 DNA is TGTGCCACCAGCAGAGATCCACAATACGTTCAGCCCCAGCATTTT.

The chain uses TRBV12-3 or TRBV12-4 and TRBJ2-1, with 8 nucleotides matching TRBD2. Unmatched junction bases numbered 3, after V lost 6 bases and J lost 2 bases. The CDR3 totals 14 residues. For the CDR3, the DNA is TGTGCCAGCAGAATTAGCGGGGCCTACAATGAGCAGTTCTTC. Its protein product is CASRISGAYNEQFF.

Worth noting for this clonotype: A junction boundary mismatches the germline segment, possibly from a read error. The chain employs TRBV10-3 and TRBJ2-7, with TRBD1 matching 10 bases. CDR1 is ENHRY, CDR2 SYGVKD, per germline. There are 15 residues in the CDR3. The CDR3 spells CAISEKTGGSNEQYF. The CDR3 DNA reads TGTGCCATCAGTGAGAAGACAGGGGGCTCCAACGAGCAGTACTTC.

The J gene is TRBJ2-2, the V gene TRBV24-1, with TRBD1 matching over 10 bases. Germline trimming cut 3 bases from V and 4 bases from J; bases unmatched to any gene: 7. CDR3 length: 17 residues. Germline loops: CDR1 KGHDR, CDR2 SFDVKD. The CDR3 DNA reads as TGTGCCACCAGTGATGGACCGGGACAGGGGATCACCGGGGAGCTGTTTTTT. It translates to CATSDGPGQGITGELFF.

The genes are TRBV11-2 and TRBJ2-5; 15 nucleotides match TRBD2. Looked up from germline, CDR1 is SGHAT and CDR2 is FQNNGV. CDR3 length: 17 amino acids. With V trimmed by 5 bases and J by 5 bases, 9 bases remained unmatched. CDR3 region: CASSERTSGGAFETQYF. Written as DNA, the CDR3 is TGTGCCAGCAGCGAGCGGACTAGCGGGGGGGCCTTTGAGACCCAGTACTTC.

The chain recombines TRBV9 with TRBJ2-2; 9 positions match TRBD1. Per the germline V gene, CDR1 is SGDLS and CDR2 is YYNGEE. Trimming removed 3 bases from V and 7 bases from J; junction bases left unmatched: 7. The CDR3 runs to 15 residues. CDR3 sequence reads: CASSALQGAGGELFF. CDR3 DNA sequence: TGTGCCAGCAGCGCCTTACAGGGGGCAGGCGGGGAGCTGTTTTTT. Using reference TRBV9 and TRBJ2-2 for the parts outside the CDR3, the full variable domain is DSGVTQTPKHLITATGQRVTLRCSPRSGDLSVYWYQQSLDQGLQFLIQYYNGEERAKGNILERFSAQQFPDLHSELNLSSLELGDSALYFCASSALQGAGGELFFGEGSRLTVL.

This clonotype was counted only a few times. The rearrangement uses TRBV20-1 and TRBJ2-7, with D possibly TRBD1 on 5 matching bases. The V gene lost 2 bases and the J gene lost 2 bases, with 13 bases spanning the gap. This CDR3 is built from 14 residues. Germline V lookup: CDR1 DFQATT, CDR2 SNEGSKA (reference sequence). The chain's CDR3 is CSARSTTETYEQYF. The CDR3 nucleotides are TGCAGTGCTAGATCAACGACAGAAACCTACGAGCAGTACTTC.

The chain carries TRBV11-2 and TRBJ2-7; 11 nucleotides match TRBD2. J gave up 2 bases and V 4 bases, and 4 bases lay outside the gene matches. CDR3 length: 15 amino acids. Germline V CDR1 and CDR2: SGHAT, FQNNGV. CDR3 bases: TGTGCCAGCAGCTCACTAGCGGGAGTCCCCTACGAGCAGTACTTC. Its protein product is CASSSLAGVPYEQYF.

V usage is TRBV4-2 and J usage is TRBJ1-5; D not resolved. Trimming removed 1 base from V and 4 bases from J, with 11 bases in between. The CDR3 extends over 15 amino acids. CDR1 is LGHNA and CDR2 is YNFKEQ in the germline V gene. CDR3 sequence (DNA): TGTGCCAGCAGCCAAGTTAGGGAAAGGAATCAGCCCCAGCATTTT. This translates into CASSQVRERNQPQHF.

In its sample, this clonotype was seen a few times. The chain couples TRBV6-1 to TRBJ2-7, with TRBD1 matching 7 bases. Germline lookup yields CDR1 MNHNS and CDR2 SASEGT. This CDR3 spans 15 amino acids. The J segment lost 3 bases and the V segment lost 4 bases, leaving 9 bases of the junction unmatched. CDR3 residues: CASSVLTGKGYEQYF. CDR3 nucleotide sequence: TGTGCCAGCAGTGTCTTGACAGGGAAGGGCTACGAGCAGTACTTC.

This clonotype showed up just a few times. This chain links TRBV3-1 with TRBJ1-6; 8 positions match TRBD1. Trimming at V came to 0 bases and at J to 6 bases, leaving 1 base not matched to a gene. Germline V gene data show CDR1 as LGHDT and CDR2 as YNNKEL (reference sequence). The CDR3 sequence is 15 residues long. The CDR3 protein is CASSQDQGANSPLHF. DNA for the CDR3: TGTGCCAGCAGCCAAGATCAGGGGGCTAATTCACCCCTCCACTTT.

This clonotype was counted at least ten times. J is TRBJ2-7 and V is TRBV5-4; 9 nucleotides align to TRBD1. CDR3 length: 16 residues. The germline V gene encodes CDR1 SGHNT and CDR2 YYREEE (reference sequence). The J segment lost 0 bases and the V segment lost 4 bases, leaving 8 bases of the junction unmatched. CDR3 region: CASSRGQGLSSYEQYF. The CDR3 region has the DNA TGTGCCAGCAGCCGAGGACAGGGGCTGAGCTCCTACGAGCAGTACTTC.

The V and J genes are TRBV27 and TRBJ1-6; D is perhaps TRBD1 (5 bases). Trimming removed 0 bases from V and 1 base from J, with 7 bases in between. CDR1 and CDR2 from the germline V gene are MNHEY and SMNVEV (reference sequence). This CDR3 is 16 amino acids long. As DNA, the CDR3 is TGTGCCAGCAGTTTATCCGGGGGTTCCTATAATTCACCCCTCCACTTT. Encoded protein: CASSLSGGSYNSPLHF.

CDR3 nucleotides: TGCAGTGCTGCCAAAGCGGGAGCCTACGAGCAGTACTTC. Residues: CSAAKAGAYEQYF. The chain employs TRBV20-1 and TRBJ2-7, with TRBD2 matching over 8 bases. This CDR3 is 13 amino acids long. Germline lookup yields CDR1 DFQATT and CDR2 SNEGSKA (reference sequence). Unmatched junction bases numbered 5, after V lost 5 bases and J lost 2 bases.

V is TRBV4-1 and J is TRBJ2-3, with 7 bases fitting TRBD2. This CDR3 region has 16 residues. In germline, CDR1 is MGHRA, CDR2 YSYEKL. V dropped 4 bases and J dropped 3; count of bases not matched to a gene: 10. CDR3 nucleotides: TGCGCCAGCAGCCCTGTAGCGGGTACGACAACAGATACGCAGTATTTT. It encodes CASSPVAGTTTDTQYF.

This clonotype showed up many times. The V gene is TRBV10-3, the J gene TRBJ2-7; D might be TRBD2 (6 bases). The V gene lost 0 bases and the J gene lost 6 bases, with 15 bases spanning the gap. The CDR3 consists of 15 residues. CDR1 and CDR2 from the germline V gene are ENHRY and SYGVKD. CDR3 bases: TGTGCCATCAGTGAGTCAGGAGGGTGGAAGGTCGAGCAGTACTTC. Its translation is CAISESGGWKVEQYF.